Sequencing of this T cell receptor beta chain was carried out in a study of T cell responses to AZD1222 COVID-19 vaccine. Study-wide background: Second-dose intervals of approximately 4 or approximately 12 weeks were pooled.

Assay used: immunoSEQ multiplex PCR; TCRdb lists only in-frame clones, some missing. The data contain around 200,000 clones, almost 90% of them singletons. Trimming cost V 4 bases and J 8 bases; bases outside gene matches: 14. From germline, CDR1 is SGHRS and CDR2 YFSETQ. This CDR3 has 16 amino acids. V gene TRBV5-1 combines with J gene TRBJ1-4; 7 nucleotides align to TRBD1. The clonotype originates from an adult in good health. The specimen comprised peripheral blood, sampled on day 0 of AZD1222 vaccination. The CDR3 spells CASSPGTATKGEKLFF. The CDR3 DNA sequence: TGCGCCAGCAGCCCGGGGACAGCAACGAAGGGAGAAAAACTGTTTTTT.